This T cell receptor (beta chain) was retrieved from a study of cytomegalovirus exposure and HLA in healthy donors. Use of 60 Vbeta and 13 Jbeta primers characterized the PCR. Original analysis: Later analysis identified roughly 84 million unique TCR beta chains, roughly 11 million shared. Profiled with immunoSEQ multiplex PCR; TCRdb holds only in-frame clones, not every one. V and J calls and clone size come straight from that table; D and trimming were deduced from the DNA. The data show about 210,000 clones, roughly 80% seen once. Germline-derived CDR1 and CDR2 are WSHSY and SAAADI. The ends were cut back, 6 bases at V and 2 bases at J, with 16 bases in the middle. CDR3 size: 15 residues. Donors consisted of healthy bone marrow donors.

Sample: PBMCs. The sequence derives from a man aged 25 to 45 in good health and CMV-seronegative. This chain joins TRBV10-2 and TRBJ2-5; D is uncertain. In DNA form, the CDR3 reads TGCGCCAGCAGCGACGACGTCGGCGGACAAGAGACCCAGTACTTC. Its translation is CASSDDVGGQETQYF.